What follows are 13 T cell receptor beta chains derived from one specimen sequenced in a study of blood T cell repertoires in COVID-19. The repertoire was sequenced with immunoSEQ multiplex PCR; TCRdb's copy has only in-frame clones and lacks some. The sample records fewer than 200,000 clones, less than 90% being singletons. Sequenced: peripheral blood. These receptors originate from a man in his 70s with active or convalescent COVID-19.

The J gene is TRBJ1-1, the V gene TRBV5-4, with D possibly matching TRBD1 (6 bases). CDR1 and CDR2 (germline): SGHNT, YYREEE (reference sequence). V was pared by 3 bases and J by 4 bases, with 13 bases between. The CDR3 runs 14 residues. CDR3 sequence reads: CASSWGLRGTEAFF. The CDR3 DNA sequence: TGTGCCAGCAGCTGGGGGCTTAGGGGCACTGAAGCTTTCTTT.

The J gene is TRBJ2-7, the V gene TRBV19; 11 bases agree with TRBD1. Germline CDR1 and CDR2: LNHDA and SQIVND (reference sequence). This CDR3 has 15 residues. V lost 5 bases to trimming and J lost 4 bases; unmatched junction nucleotides: 7. CDR3: CASSGPGQGGYEQYF. The DNA for the CDR3 is TGTGCCAGTAGTGGACCGGGACAGGGGGGATACGAGCAGTACTTC.

V gene TRBV7-3 combines with J gene TRBJ2-3; D is uncertain. CDR1 and CDR2 from the germline V gene are SGHTA and FQGTGA. V lost 5 bases and J lost 0, with 9 bases in between. CDR3 length: 14 residues. The CDR3 spells CASSAFGSTDTQYF. CDR3 sequence (DNA): TGTGCCAGCAGCGCATTCGGTAGCACAGATACGCAGTATTTT.

This chain connects TRBV5-1 to TRBJ1-2; D is unresolved. CDR3 size: 15 residues. Trimming removed 4 bases at V and 10 bases at J, with 23 bases between. Germline loops: CDR1 SGHRS, CDR2 YFSETQ. CDR3 coding DNA: TGCGCCAGCAGCGGACCGGGCCCCTCATCTCGGGACTACACCTTC. It translates to CASSGPGPSSRDYTF.

Note on this clone: The sample carries other DNA sequences with the same CDR3. The V gene is TRBV5-1, the J gene TRBJ2-2; a possible D gene is TRBD1 (6 bases). V lost 0 bases and J lost 0, with 9 bases in between. The V gene's germline CDR1 is SGHRS and CDR2 YFSETQ. There are 16 residues in the CDR3. CDR3 loop: CASSLGGTSNTGELFF. CDR3 DNA: TGCGCCAGCAGCTTGGGTGGGACATCGAACACCGGGGAGCTGTTTTTT.

The J gene is TRBJ1-1, the V gene TRBV29-1; D is perhaps TRBD1 (6 bases). V shed 7 bases and J shed 9 bases, with 18 bases lying between them. The CDR3 is 12 residues long. Germline V gives CDR1 SQVTM, CDR2 ANQGSEA. As DNA, the CDR3 is TGCAGCGGGGTGGGACAACAGTCGCAAGCTTTCTTT. Its protein product is CSGVGQQSQAFF.

This chain connects TRBV6-5 to TRBJ2-5; D unclear. Trimming left V 5 bases short and J 2 bases short, with 15 bases between. Germline V gene data show CDR1 as MNHEY and CDR2 as SVGAGI. This CDR3 contains 15 residues. In DNA, the CDR3 is TGTGCCAGCAGTACCTCGCGGAGCGCTCAAGAGACCCAGTACTTC. Translating it yields CASSTSRSAQETQYF.

This clone was recorded once. The chain carries TRBV5-1 and TRBJ1-2; D may be TRBD1 (6 bases). Trimming cost V 3 bases and J 5 bases, with 11 bases left between them. Germline CDR1 SGHRS, CDR2 YFSETQ. This CDR3 spans 13 amino acids. The CDR3 loop reads CASSSDSRYGYTF. The CDR3 nucleotides read TGCGCCAGCAGCTCGGACAGTAGGTATGGCTACACCTTC.

Written as DNA, the CDR3 is TGTGCCAGCAGCCAACGCTCGGGAAGGCCGGTCAACTATGGCTACACCTTC. It yields the protein CASSQRSGRPVNYGYTF. The chain recombines TRBV14 with TRBJ1-2; D gene uncertain. The V end lost 2 bases, the J end lost 2 bases, and 18 bases lay between the germline ends. Germline CDR1 reads SGHDN; CDR2 reads FVKESK. This CDR3 has 17 residues.

This chain links TRBV14 with TRBJ1-6; TRBD1 aligns across 8 bases. The CDR3 consists of 16 residues. Trimming at V came to 2 bases and at J to 9 bases, leaving 9 bases not matched to a gene. Germline CDR1 and CDR2: SGHDN and FVKESK. CDR3 in DNA: TGTGCCAGCAGCCAATGGACAGGGAGCAGCGGTTCACCCCTCCACTTT. Its translation is CASSQWTGSSGSPLHF.

The chain links TRBV27 to TRBJ2-1; 10 nucleotides match TRBD2. Trimming took 2 bases from V and 6 from J; bases not matched to a gene: 4. This CDR3 is 15 amino acids long. Germline V gives CDR1 MNHEY, CDR2 SMNVEV (reference sequence). The DNA for the CDR3 is TGTGCCAGCAGTTTAGGTAGCGGGGGGACCAATGAGCAGTTCTTC. Translation gives CASSLGSGGTNEQFF.

This clone came up once. The CDR3 DNA reads TGTGCCAGCAGCTCAATTTCAGTCAACACTGAAGCTTTCTTT. It codes for CASSSISVNTEAFF. This chain connects TRBV7-2 to TRBJ1-1; D not resolved. Trimming removed 4 bases at V and 2 bases at J, with 11 bases between. CDR3 length: 14 amino acids. The germline gives CDR1 SGHTA, CDR2 FQGNSA.

V and J are TRBV19 and TRBJ1-5; the D is unclear. The V end lost 4 bases, the J end lost 1 base, and 11 bases lay between the germline ends. Per the germline V gene, CDR1 is LNHDA and CDR2 is SQIVND (reference sequence). The CDR3 runs 15 residues. CDR3 sequence: CASSSTPLSNQPQHF. CDR3 sequence (DNA): TGTGCCAGTAGTAGTACACCCTTGAGCAATCAGCCCCAGCATTTT.